These T cell receptor beta chains were read from a single sample in a study of T-cell reconstitution after alpha-beta-depleted transplantation in children. From the PCR reads, TCRdb called clonotypes with MiXCR, one entry per CDR3 protein. Found here are 350,000 to 450,000 distinct CDR3 sequences, about an eighth of them singletons; the top ten hold approximately 4.3%. The material was PBMCs, obtained from the stem cell graft. These receptors came from a human donor who donated a stem cell graft to a child with Fanconi anemia. Both conserved end residues are part of each CDR3. The D gene is left open where the match is weak. Expanded clones are given a class, and other clones once, few, many or no size at all.

D: TRBD2
size: -
J: TRBJ2-1
V: TRBV11-2
CDR3: CASSLGLAGGLNEQFF
DNA: TGTGCCAGCAGCTTGGGACTAGCGGGAGGGCTCAATGAGCAGTTCTTC

D: -
size: many
J: TRBJ2-7
V: TRBV5-6
CDR3: CASSFLIQGEQYF
DNA: TGTGCCAGCAGCTTCCTTATCCAGGGAGAGCAGTACTTC

D: -
size: -
J: TRBJ2-1
V: TRBV27
CDR3: CASSFRRASDNEQFF
DNA: TGTGCCAGCAGTTTCCGCAGGGCCTCTGACAATGAGCAGTTCTTC

D: -
size: few
J: TRBJ1-2
V: TRBV5-5
CDR3: CASSSRGYDYGYTF
DNA: TGTGCCAGCAGCTCCAGGGGATACGACTATGGCTACACCTTC

D: -
size: many
J: TRBJ1-6
V: TRBV29-1
CDR3: CSVGEIDSPLHF
DNA: TGCAGCGTTGGAGAAATAGATTCACCCCTCCACTTT

D: TRBD1
size: few
J: TRBJ1-1
V: TRBV3-1
CDR3: CASSQLAGTGDSWF
DNA: TGTGCCAGCAGCCAACTCGCAGGGACAGGGGATTCCTGGTTT

D: -
size: -
J: TRBJ1-2
V: TRBV10-3
CDR3: CAISDGRQGDGYTF
DNA: TGTGCCATCAGTGACGGTAGGCAGGGCGATGGCTACACCTTC

D: -
size: few
J: TRBJ2-2
V: TRBV7-3
CDR3: CASSLGVTTGELFF
DNA: TGTGCCAGCAGCTTAGGGGTTACCACCGGGGAGCTGTTTTTT

D: TRBD2
size: -
J: TRBJ2-1
V: TRBV12-3/TRBV12-4
CDR3: CASTAGGYNEQFF
DNA: TGTGCCAGCACCGCGGGGGGATACAATGAGCAGTTCTTC

D: TRBD1
size: few
J: TRBJ2-5
V: TRBV10-3
CDR3: CAISAGQQETQYF
DNA: TGTGCCATCAGTGCGGGACAGCAAGAGACCCAGTACTTC

D: -
size: many
J: TRBJ2-7
V: TRBV3-1
CDR3: CASSQEWGREQYF
DNA: TGTGCCAGCAGCCAAGAGTGGGGTCGCGAGCAGTACTTC

D: -
size: many
J: TRBJ2-1
V: TRBV7-9
CDR3: CASKYPGDYEQFF
DNA: TGTGCCAGCAAGTACCCGGGGGACTATGAGCAGTTCTTC

D: TRBD2
size: -
J: TRBJ2-7
V: TRBV20-1
CDR3: CSARSGRVAGGLYYEQYF
DNA: TGCAGTGCTAGATCCGGGAGGGTAGCGGGGGGTCTTTACTACGAGCAGTACTTC

D: TRBD1
size: few
J: TRBJ2-2
V: TRBV5-6
CDR3: CASSLDRVHTGELFF
DNA: TGTGCCAGCAGCCTGGACAGGGTTCACACCGGGGAGCTGTTTTTT

D: -
size: -
J: TRBJ1-4
V: TRBV12-3/TRBV12-4
CDR3: CASSLQAKKLFF
DNA: TGTGCCAGCAGCCTCCAGGCCAAAAAACTGTTTTTT

D: -
size: once
J: TRBJ1-4
V: TRBV7-2
CDR3: CASSPHRGGVDEKLFF
DNA: TGTGCCAGCAGCCCCCACCGAGGTGGGGTTGATGAAAAACTGTTTTTT

D: TRBD2
size: -
J: TRBJ2-3
V: TRBV18
CDR3: CASSPKAGGGTDTQYF
DNA: TGTGCCAGCTCACCTAAAGCGGGGGGGGGCACAGATACGCAGTATTTT

D: -
size: few
J: TRBJ2-5
V: TRBV28
CDR3: CASRSTGTQSGETQYF
DNA: TGTGCCAGCAGATCTACAGGGACGCAGAGTGGGGAGACCCAGTACTTC

D: TRBD1
size: many
J: TRBJ2-7
V: TRBV10-3
CDR3: CAISEQGNPYEQYF
DNA: TGTGCCATCAGTGAACAGGGGAATCCATACGAGCAGTACTTC

D: TRBD1
size: few
J: TRBJ1-2
V: TRBV18
CDR3: CASSTSRGQSGYTF
DNA: TGTGCCAGCTCGACGTCCAGGGGGCAGAGTGGCTACACCTTC

D: TRBD2
size: many
J: TRBJ2-1
V: TRBV10-1
CDR3: CASSGGLESNEQFF
DNA: TGCGCCAGCAGTGGGGGACTAGAGTCCAATGAGCAGTTCTTC

D: -
size: -
J: TRBJ2-7
V: TRBV6-1
CDR3: CASSLRGDEGVMDEQYF
DNA: TGTGCCAGCAGTCTCCGGGGGGATGAGGGGGTGATGGACGAGCAGTACTTC

D: TRBD1
size: few
J: TRBJ1-2
V: TRBV7-2
CDR3: CASSQPGQYSDPTF
DNA: TGTGCCAGCAGCCAACCGGGACAGTACTCAGATCCCACCTTC

D: -
size: few
J: TRBJ1-2
V: TRBV5-1
CDR3: CASSSGFGGTRPSSGYTF
DNA: TGCGCCAGCAGCTCGGGCTTCGGGGGGACAAGGCCTTCCTCTGGCTACACCTTC

D: -
size: many
J: TRBJ2-6
V: TRBV7-6
CDR3: CASSPDRINVLTF
DNA: TGTGCCAGCAGCCCCGACAGAATCAACGTCCTGACTTTC

D: TRBD1
size: -
J: TRBJ2-3
V: TRBV20-1
CDR3: CSATGGSSTTDTQYF
DNA: TGCAGTGCTACAGGGGGCAGTAGCACCACAGATACGCAGTATTTT

D: -
size: -
J: TRBJ1-2
V: TRBV9
CDR3: CASSLSPGDGYTF
DNA: TGTGCCAGCAGCCTGAGCCCAGGGGATGGCTACACCTTC

D: -
size: -
J: TRBJ2-3
V: TRBV28
CDR3: CASSFNGGVTDTQYF
DNA: TGTGCCAGCAGTTTCAACGGCGGGGTCACAGATACGCAGTATTTT

D: TRBD1
size: -
J: TRBJ1-1
V: TRBV5-1
CDR3: CASNRDRTEAFF
DNA: TGCGCCAGCAACCGGGACAGGACTGAAGCTTTCTTT

D: -
size: few
J: TRBJ2-1
V: TRBV9
CDR3: CASSVTHRGNEQFF
DNA: TGTGCCAGCAGCGTAACCCACAGAGGGAATGAGCAGTTCTTC

D: -
size: many
J: TRBJ2-1
V: TRBV12-3/TRBV12-4
CDR3: CASSLGVGGPGYHNEQFF
DNA: TGTGCCAGCAGTTTAGGGGTCGGGGGTCCAGGGTACCACAATGAGCAGTTCTTC

D: -
size: few
J: TRBJ1-6
V: TRBV6-1
CDR3: CASSLGRLNSPLHF
DNA: TGTGCCAGCAGCTTGGGGCGGCTCAATTCACCCCTCCACTTT